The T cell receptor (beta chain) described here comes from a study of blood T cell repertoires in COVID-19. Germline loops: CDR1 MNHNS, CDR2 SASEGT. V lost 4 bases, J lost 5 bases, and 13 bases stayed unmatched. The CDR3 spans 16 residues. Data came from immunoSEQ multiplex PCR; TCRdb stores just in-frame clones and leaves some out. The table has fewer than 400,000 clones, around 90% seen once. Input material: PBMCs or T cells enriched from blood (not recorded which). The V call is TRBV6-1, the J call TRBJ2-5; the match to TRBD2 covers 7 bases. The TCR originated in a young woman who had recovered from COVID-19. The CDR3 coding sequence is TGTGCCAGCAGTGTCTCGGCTAGCGGCGGCCGGGAGACCCAGTACTTC. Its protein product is CASSVSASGGRETQYF.